What follows are 17 T cell receptor beta chains derived from one specimen sequenced in a study of blood T cell repertoires in COVID-19. Sequencing was performed with immunoSEQ multiplex PCR; in TCRdb, only in-frame clones are kept and a portion is missing. The data contain approximately 45,000 clones, about 85% of them singletons. The sample comprised peripheral blood. The source is a human donor in a cohort sampled during active COVID-19.

The V call is TRBV30, the J call TRBJ1-4, with 7 bases that match TRBD1. Trimming removed 6 bases from V and 4 bases from J; junction bases left unmatched: 5. Germline assignment: CDR1 GTSNPN and CDR2 SVGIG (reference sequence). The length of the CDR3 is 13 residues. The CDR3 nucleotides read TGTGCCTGCCGGGACAGAATTAATGAAAAACTGTTTTTT. Translation: CACRDRINEKLFF. The complete variable domain, with remaining parts taken from reference TRBV30 and TRBJ1-4, reads SQTIHQWPATLVQPVGSPLSLECTVEGTSNPNLYWYRQAAGRGLQLLFYSVGIGQISSEVPQNLSASRPQDRQFILSSKKLLLSDSGFYLCACRDRINEKLFFGSGTQLSVL.

The chain combines TRBV23-1 with TRBJ2-7; 9 bases agree with TRBD1. TRBV23-1 is given ORF status, its function remaining uncertain. The CDR3 is made up of 13 amino acids. The V segment lost 3 bases and the J segment 7 bases; nucleotides outside the gene matches: 4. CDR3 DNA sequence: TGCGCCAGCAGTCACTACGGGACAGGGGAGCAGTACTTC. This codes for CASSHYGTGEQYF.

The table lists this clone with a count of one. The chain combines TRBV7-6 with TRBJ2-7; 8 nucleotides agree with TRBD1. The germline CDR1 and CDR2 sequences are SGHVS and FNYEAQ. The CDR3 loop spans 17 amino acids. V dropped 0 bases and J dropped 2; count of bases not matched to a gene: 9. This chain's CDR3 is CASSLAATGDPPYEQYF. Written as DNA, the CDR3 is TGTGCCAGCAGCTTAGCGGCGACAGGGGACCCACCCTACGAGCAGTACTTC.

The CDR3 loop is CASSVGTSVVGDTQYF. The CDR3 nucleotides are TGTGCCAGCAGCGTGGGGACTAGCGTCGTGGGGGATACGCAGTATTTT. This chain uses TRBV7-3 with TRBJ2-3; TRBD2 agrees at 10 bases. The trim removed 5 bases at V and 6 bases at J, leaving 11 bases unmatched. The germline V gene has CDR1 SGHTA and CDR2 FQGTGA. CDR3 length: 16 amino acids.

V usage is TRBV7-9 and J usage is TRBJ2-5, with D hard to call. Trimming pared 3 bases from V and 2 bases from J, leaving 13 bases between. The germline gives CDR1 SEHNR, CDR2 FQNEAQ (reference sequence). The CDR3 contains 15 residues. The CDR3 is CASSFPSGQQETQYF. Written as DNA, the CDR3 is TGTGCCAGCAGCTTCCCCTCGGGTCAGCAAGAGACCCAGTACTTC.

This clone was picked up a small number of times. The chain couples TRBV7-3 to TRBJ2-3; weak D call: TRBD2 (6 bases). This CDR3 has 16 amino acids. Trimming removed 2 bases from V and 0 bases from J, with 12 bases in between. The germline V gene has CDR1 SGHTA and CDR2 FQGTGA. The CDR3 bases are TGTGCCAGCAGCTTACGTGGCGGGGTTAGCACAGATACGCAGTATTTT. Translated, it gives CASSLRGGVSTDTQYF.

The rearrangement uses TRBV19 and TRBJ1-1; a weak D match, TRBD1 (5 bases). CDR3 length: 14 residues. The germline CDR1 and CDR2 sequences are LNHDA and SQIVND (reference sequence). The ends were cut back, 1 base at V and 1 base at J, with 7 bases in the middle. CDR3 protein: CASSIGGRNTEAFF. CDR3 coding DNA: TGTGCCAGTAGTATAGGGGGCAGGAACACTGAAGCTTTCTTT.

Only one count was recorded for this clone. This chain connects TRBV28 to TRBJ2-1; 10 bases match TRBD2. The CDR3 covers 14 residues. Unmatched junction bases numbered 7, after V lost 7 bases and J lost 7 bases. Germline CDR1 reads MDHEN; CDR2 reads SYDVKM. The CDR3 reads CASKAGGAKNEQFF. CDR3 sequence (DNA): TGTGCCAGCAAAGCGGGAGGGGCAAAGAATGAGCAGTTCTTC.

The rearrangement links TRBV3-1 (or the pseudogene TRBV3-2) to TRBJ2-5, with 8 positions matching TRBD2. This CDR3 has 16 amino acids. Trimming took 4 bases from V and 4 from J; bases not matched to a gene: 11. The germline V gene has CDR1 LGHDT and CDR2 YNNKEL (reference sequence). For the CDR3, the DNA is TGTGCCAGCAGCCTACCGAAGAGAGCGGGAGCAGAGACCCAGTACTTC. This gives the protein CASSLPKRAGAETQYF.

The chain combines TRBV9 with TRBJ1-1; 10 bases agree with TRBD1. CDR3 length equals 17 residues. Looked up from germline, CDR1 is SGDLS and CDR2 is YYNGEE. Losses at the gene ends were 0 bases for V and 11 bases for J; bases not matched to a gene: 16. CDR3 coding DNA: TGTGCCAGCAGCGTAGGCGTGGGGACAGGGGATGTATCGGCTGCTTTCTTT. Its translation: CASSVGVGTGDVSAAFF. Drawing the rest from reference TRBV9 and TRBJ1-1, the complete variable domain is DSGVTQTPKHLITATGQRVTLRCSPRSGDLSVYWYQQSLDQGLQFLIQYYNGEERAKGNILERFSAQQFPDLHSELNLSSLELGDSALYFCASSVGVGTGDVSAAFFGQGTRLTVV.

This chain uses TRBV27 with TRBJ2-1, with 7 bases identical to TRBD1. Germline V CDR1 and CDR2: MNHEY, SMNVEV (reference sequence). V shed 0 bases and J 4 bases; nucleotides not matched to a gene: 6. This CDR3 region has 16 residues. DNA for the CDR3: TGTGCCAGCAGTTTATCACCGGGACAGCAATACAATGAGCAGTTCTTC. Protein sequence: CASSLSPGQQYNEQFF.

The V and J genes are TRBV7-9 and TRBJ1-3; D is perhaps TRBD1 (6 bases). V shed 5 bases and J shed 1 base, with 15 bases lying between them. CDR1 and CDR2 from the germline V gene are SEHNR and FQNEAQ (reference sequence). This CDR3 region has 16 residues. The DNA of the CDR3 is TGTGCCAGCAGCCCGCCGGGACACCCGTCTGGAAACACCATATATTTT. This codes for CASSPPGHPSGNTIYF.

V and J are TRBV7-8 and TRBJ1-2; TRBD1 might be the D (6 bases). The germline V gene has CDR1 SGHVS and CDR2 FQNEAQ. Trimming cost V 4 bases and J 2 bases, with 14 bases left between them. This CDR3 has 15 residues. The CDR3, as DNA: TGTGCCAGCAGCTCAGGGGCTGACAGAAACTATGGCTACACCTTC. Its translation: CASSSGADRNYGYTF.

The chain couples TRBV11-2 to TRBJ1-2; the match to TRBD1 covers 8 bases. V was pared by 4 bases and J by 7 bases, with 11 bases of the junction left unmatched. Germline CDR1 is SGHAT and CDR2 is FQNNGV. This CDR3 has 15 residues. CDR3 protein: CASSSIGQGVSGYTF. Written as DNA, the CDR3 is TGTGCCAGCAGCTCGATTGGACAGGGCGTCTCTGGCTACACCTTC. The variable domain in full, completed from reference TRBV11-2 and TRBJ1-2, reads EAGVAQSPRYKIIEKRQSVAFWCNPISGHATLYWYQQILGQGPKLLIQFQNNGVVDDSQLPKDRFSAERLKGVDSTLKIQPAKLEDSAVYLCASSSIGQGVSGYTFGSGTRLTVV.

There are a few counts of this clone. The genes are TRBV5-1 and TRBJ2-7; TRBD2 matches 7 bases. CDR1 is SGHRS and CDR2 is YFSETQ in the germline V gene. The trim removed 7 bases at V and 2 bases at J, leaving 12 bases unmatched. CDR3 length: 15 residues. The CDR3 region has the DNA TGCGCCAGCCGCGACCCCGGGGGGAGGGCCTACGAGCAGTACTTC. It yields the protein CASRDPGGRAYEQYF.

This clone has a single count. The CDR3 spells CASHDRTGRVGELFF. CDR3 sequence (DNA): TGTGCCAGTCACGACCGGACAGGGAGGGTCGGGGAGCTGTTTTTT. The gene calls are TRBV19 and TRBJ2-2, with D tentatively TRBD1 (8 bases). The CDR3 is made up of 15 amino acids. Germline V gene sequence: CDR1 LNHDA, CDR2 SQIVND (reference sequence). V lost 8 bases, J lost 7 bases, and 20 bases lay in between.

This clone was detected only once. The DNA of the CDR3 is TGTGCCAGCAGTGCCGAGGGACTAGCGGGACCCAATGAGCAGTTCTTC. It encodes CASSAEGLAGPNEQFF. This chain joins TRBV2 and TRBJ2-1; TRBD2 matches at 13 bases. The V segment lost 4 bases and the J segment 6 bases; nucleotides outside the gene matches: 6. CDR1 is SNHLY and CDR2 is FYNNEI in the germline V gene. The CDR3 is made up of 16 amino acids.